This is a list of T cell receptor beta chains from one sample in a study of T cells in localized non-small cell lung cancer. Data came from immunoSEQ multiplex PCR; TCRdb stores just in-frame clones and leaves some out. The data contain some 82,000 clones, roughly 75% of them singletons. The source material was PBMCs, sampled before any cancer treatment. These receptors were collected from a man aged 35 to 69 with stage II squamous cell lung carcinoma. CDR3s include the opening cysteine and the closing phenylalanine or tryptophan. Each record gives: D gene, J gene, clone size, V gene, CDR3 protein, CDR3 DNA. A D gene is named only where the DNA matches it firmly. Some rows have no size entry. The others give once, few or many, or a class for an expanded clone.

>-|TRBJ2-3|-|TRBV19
CASSLVFTDTQYF
TGTGCCAGTAGTTTGGTATTCACAGATACGCAGTATTTT
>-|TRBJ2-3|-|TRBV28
CASSFRGGSTDTQYF
TGTGCCAGCAGTTTTAGAGGGGGTAGCACAGATACGCAGTATTTT
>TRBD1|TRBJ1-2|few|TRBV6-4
CASSEGTGGFGYTF
TGTGCCAGCAGTGAAGGGACAGGGGGCTTTGGCTACACCTTC
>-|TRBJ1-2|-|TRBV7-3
CASSFQGGESYGYTF
TGTGCCAGCAGCTTTCAGGGTGGAGAGTCCTATGGCTACACCTTC
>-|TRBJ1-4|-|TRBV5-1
CASAERNNSNSPNEKLFF
TGCGCCAGCGCGGAGAGGAATAACTCAAATTCTCCTAATGAAAAACTGTTTTTT
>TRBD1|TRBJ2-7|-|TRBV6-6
CASRPRDRGDISEQYF
TGTGCCAGCAGGCCTCGTGACAGGGGAGATATCTCCGAGCAGTACTTC
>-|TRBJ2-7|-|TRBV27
CASSLYPPGASSYEQYF
TGTGCCAGCAGTTTATACCCCCCAGGGGCTAGCTCCTACGAGCAGTACTTC
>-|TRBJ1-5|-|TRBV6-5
CASSPGPPSGQPQHF
TGTGCCAGCAGCCCCGGGCCCCCGTCGGGTCAGCCCCAGCATTTT
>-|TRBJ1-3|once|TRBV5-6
CASSLPGLGSSGNTIYF
TGTGCCAGCAGCTTACCGGGACTGGGAAGCTCTGGAAACACCATATATTTT
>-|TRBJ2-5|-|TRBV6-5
CASSYRRGETQYF
TGTGCCAGCAGTTACAGGAGGGGAGAGACCCAGTACTTC